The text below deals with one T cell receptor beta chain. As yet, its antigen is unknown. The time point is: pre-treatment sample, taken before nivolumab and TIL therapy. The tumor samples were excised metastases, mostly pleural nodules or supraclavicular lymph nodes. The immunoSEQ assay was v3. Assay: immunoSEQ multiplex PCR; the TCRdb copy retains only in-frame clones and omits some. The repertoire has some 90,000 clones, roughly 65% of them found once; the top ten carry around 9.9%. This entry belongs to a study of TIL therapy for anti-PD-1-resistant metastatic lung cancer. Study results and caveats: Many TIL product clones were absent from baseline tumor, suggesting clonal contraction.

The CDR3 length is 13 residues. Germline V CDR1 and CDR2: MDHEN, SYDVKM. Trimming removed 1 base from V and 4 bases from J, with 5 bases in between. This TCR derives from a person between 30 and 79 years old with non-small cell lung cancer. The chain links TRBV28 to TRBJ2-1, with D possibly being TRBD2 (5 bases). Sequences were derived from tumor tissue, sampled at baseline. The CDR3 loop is CASSLLAYNEQFF. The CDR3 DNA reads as TGTGCCAGCAGTTTATTAGCGTACAATGAGCAGTTCTTC.